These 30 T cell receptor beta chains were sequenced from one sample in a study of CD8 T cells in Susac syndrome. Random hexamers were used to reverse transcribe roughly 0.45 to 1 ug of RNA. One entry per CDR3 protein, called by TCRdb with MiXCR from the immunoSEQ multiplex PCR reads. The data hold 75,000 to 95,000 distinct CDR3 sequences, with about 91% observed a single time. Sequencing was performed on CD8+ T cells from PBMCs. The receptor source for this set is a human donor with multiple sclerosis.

The CDR3 loop reads CASSLGTDYYGYTF. The CDR3 DNA sequence: TGTGCCAGCAGTCTCGGGACAGACTACTATGGCTACACCTTC. The rearrangement uses TRBV12-3 or TRBV12-4 and TRBJ1-2; 7 bases align to TRBD1. J gave up 3 bases and V 5 bases, and 6 bases lay outside the gene matches. The CDR3 has 14 residues.

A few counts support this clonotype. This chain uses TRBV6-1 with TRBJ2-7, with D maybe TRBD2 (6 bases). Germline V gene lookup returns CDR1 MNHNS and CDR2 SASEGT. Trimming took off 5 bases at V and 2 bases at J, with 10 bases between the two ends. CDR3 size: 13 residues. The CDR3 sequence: CASSYAGTYEQYF. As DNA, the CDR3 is TGTGCCAGCAGTTATGCGGGAACCTACGAGCAGTACTTC.

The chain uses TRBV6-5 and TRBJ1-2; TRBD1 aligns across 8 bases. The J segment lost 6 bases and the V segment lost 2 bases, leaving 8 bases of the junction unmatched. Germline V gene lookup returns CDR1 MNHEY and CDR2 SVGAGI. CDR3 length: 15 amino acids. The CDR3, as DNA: TGTGCCAGCAGTTACGAGCAGGGGGCGAAAAATGGCTACACCTTC. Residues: CASSYEQGAKNGYTF.

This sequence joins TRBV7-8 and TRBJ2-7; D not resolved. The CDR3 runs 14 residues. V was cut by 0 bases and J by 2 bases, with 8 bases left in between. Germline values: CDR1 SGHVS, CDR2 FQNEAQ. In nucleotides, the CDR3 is TGTGCCAGCAGCTTAGCTTTTCCCCCCTACGAGCAGTACTTC. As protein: CASSLAFPPYEQYF.

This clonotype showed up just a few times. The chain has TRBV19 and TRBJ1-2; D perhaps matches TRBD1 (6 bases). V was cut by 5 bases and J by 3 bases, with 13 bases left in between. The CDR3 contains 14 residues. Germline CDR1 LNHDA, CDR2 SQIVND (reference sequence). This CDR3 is CASSSTDSYYGYTF. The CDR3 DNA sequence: TGTGCCAGTAGTTCCACGGACAGCTACTATGGCTACACCTTC.

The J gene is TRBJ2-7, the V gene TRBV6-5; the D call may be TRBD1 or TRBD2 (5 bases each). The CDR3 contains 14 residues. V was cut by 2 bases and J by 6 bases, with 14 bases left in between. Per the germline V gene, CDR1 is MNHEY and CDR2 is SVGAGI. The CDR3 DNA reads TGTGCCAGCAGTTACGGGGACGGACTTGCCGAGCAGTACTTC. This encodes CASSYGDGLAEQYF.

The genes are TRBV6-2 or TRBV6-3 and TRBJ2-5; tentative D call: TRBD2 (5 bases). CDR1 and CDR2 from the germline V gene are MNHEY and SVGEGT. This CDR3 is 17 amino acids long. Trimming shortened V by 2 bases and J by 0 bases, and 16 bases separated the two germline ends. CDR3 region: CASSYPDVRRNQETQYF. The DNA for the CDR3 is TGTGCCAGCAGTTACCCTGACGTAAGGAGGAACCAAGAGACCCAGTACTTC.

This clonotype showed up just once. CDR3 in amino acids: CASSLRGLAGTQAEETQYF. The CDR3 DNA reads TGTGCCAGCAGCTTAAGGGGACTAGCGGGAACACAGGCTGAAGAGACCCAGTACTTC. The V call is TRBV7-2, the J call TRBJ2-5; TRBD2 matches 13 bases. Germline trimming cut 2 bases from V and 3 bases from J; bases unmatched to any gene: 12. CDR1 SGHTA and CDR2 FQGNSA come from the germline V gene. The CDR3 has 19 amino acids. The variable domain in full, with the rest retrieved from reference TRBV7-2 and TRBJ2-5, is GAGVSQSPSNKVTEKGKDVELRCDPISGHTALYWYRQSLGQGLEFLIYFQGNSAPDKSGLPSDRFSAERTGGSVSTLTIQRTQQEDSAVYLCASSLRGLAGTQAEETQYFGPGTRLLVL.

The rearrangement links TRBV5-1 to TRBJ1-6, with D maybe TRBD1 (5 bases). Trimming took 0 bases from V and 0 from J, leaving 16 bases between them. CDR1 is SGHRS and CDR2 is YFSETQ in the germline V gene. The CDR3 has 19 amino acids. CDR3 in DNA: TGCGCCAGCAGCTTGGGTGCCTCGGGACGAAGCTCCTATAATTCACCCCTCCACTTT. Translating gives CASSLGASGRSSYNSPLHF.

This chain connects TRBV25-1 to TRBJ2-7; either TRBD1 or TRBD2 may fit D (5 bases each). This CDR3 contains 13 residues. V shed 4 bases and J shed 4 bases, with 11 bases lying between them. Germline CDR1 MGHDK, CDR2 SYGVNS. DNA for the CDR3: TGTGCCAGCAGTGGGGGGAATTTATACGAGCAGTACTTC. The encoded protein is CASSGGNLYEQYF.

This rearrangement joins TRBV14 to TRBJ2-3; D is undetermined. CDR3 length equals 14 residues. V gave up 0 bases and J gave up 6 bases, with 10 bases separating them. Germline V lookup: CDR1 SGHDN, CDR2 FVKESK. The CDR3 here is CASSQDQMRDTQYF. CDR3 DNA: TGTGCCAGCAGCCAAGATCAGATGCGGGATACGCAGTATTTT.

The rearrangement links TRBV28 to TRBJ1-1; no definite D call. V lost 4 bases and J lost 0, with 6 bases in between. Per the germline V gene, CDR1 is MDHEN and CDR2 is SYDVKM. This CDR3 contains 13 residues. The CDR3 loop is CASSSVLNTEAFF. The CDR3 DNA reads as TGTGCCAGCAGTTCCGTCCTGAACACTGAAGCTTTCTTT.

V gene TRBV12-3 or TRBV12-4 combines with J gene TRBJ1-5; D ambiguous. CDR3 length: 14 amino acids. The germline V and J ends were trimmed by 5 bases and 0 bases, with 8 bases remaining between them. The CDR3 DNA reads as TGTGCCAGCAGTCTCGGGCCTAGCAATCAGCCCCAGCATTTT. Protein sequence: CASSLGPSNQPQHF.

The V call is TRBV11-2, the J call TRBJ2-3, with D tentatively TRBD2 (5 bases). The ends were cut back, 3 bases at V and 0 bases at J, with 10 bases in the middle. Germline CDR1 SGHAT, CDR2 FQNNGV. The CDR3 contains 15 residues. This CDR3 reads CASSFPGDSTDTQYF. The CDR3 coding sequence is TGTGCCAGCAGCTTCCCCGGGGATAGCACAGATACGCAGTATTTT.

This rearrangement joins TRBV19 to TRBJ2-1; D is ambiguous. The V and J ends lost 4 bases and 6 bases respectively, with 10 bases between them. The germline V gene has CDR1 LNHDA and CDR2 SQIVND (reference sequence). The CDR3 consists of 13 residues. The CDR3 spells CASSRNGINEQFF. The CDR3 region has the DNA TGTGCCAGTAGTAGGAATGGGATCAATGAGCAGTTCTTC.

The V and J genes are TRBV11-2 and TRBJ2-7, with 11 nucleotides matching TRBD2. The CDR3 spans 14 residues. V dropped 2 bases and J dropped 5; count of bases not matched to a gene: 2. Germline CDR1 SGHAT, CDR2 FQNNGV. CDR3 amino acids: CASSLRLAGHEQYF. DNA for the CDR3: TGTGCCAGCAGCTTACGACTAGCGGGACACGAGCAGTACTTC.

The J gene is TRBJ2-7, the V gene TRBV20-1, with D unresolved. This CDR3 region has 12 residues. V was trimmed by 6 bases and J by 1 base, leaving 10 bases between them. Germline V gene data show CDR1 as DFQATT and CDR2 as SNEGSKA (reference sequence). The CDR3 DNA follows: TGCAGTGCCCAAGTATCTTCCTACGAGCAGTACTTC. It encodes CSAQVSSYEQYF.

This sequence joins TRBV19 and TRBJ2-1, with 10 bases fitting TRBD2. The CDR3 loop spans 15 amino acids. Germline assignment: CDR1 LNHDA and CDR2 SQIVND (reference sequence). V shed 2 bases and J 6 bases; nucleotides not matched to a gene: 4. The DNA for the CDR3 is TGTGCCAGTAGTATAACTAGCGGGATTATCAATGAGCAGTTCTTC. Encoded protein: CASSITSGIINEQFF.

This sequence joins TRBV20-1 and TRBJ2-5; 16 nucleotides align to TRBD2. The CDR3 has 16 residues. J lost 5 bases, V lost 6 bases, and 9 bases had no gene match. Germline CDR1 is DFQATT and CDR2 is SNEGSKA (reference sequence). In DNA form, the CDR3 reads TGCAGTGCAGGGGGACTAGCGGGGGGGCCACGGGAGACCCAGTACTTC. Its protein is CSAGGLAGGPRETQYF.

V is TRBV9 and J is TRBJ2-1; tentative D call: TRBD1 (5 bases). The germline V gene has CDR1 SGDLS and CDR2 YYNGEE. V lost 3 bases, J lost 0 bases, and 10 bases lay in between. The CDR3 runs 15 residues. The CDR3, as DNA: TGTGCCAGCAGCGCTTCAGGGTCCTCCTACAATGAGCAGTTCTTC. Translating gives CASSASGSSYNEQFF.

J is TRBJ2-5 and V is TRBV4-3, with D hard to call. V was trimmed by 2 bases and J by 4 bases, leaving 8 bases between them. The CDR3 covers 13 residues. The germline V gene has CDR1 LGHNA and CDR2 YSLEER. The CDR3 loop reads CASSQIGGETQYF. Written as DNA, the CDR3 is TGCGCCAGCAGCCAAATAGGCGGAGAGACCCAGTACTTC.

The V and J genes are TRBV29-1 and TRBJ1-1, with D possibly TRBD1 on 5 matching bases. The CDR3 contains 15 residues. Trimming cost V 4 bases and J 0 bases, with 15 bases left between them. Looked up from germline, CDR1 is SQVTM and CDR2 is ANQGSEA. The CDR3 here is CSVVGPGRMNTEAFF. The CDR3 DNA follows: TGCAGCGTTGTAGGCCCGGGACGTATGAACACTGAAGCTTTCTTT.

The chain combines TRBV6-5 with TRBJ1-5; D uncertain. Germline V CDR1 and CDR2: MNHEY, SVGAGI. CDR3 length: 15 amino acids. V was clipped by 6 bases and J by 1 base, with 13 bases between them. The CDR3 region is CASRDGSYSNQPQHF. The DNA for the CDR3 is TGTGCCAGCAGGGATGGGAGTTACAGCAATCAGCCCCAGCATTTT.

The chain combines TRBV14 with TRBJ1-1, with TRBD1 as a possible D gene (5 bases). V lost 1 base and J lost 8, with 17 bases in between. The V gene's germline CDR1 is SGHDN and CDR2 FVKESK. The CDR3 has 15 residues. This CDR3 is CASSQGGGSPLEAFF. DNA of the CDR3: TGTGCCAGCAGCCAAGGGGGGGGGAGCCCCCTGGAAGCTTTCTTT.

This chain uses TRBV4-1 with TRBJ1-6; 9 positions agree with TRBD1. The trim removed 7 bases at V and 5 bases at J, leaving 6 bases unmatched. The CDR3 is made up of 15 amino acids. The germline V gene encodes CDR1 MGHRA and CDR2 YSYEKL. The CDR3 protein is CASKDRGLDNSPLHF. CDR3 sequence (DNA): TGCGCCAGCAAAGACAGGGGGTTGGATAATTCACCCCTCCACTTT.

The CDR3 reads CASSIRRGELFF. DNA of the CDR3: TGTGCCAGCAGCATCCGAAGGGGGGAACTGTTTTTT. The chain employs TRBV14 and TRBJ1-4, with D possibly TRBD1 on 6 matching bases. Per germline, CDR1 SGHDN and CDR2 FVKESK. V was clipped by 5 bases and J by 12 bases, with 13 bases between them. CDR3 length: 12 residues.

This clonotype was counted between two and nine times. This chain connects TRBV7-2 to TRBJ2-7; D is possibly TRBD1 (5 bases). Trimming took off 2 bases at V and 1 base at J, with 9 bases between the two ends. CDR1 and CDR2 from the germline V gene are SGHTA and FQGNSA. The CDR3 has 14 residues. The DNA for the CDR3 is TGTGCCAGCAGCTTAACCAGACAGTCCTACGAGCAGTACTTC. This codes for CASSLTRQSYEQYF.

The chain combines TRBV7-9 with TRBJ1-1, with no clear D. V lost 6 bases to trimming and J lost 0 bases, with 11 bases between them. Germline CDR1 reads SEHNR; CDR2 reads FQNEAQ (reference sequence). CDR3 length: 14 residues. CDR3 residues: CASRPRVMNTEAFF. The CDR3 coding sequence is TGTGCCAGCAGACCCCGAGTCATGAACACTGAAGCTTTCTTT.

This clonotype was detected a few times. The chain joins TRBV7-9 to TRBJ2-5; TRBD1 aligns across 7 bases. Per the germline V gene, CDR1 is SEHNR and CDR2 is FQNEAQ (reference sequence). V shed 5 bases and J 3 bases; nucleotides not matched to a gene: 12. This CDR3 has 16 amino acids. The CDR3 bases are TGTGCCAGCAGCCACAATACCCGGGACAGCAAAGAGACCCAGTACTTC. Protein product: CASSHNTRDSKETQYF.

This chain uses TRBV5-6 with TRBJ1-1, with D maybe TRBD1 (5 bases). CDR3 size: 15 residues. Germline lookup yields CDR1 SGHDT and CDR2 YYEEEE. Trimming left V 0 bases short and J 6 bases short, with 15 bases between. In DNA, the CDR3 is TGTGCCAGCAGCTTGGTTTCCTTAGGAGGGGCTGAAGCTTTCTTT. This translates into CASSLVSLGGAEAFF. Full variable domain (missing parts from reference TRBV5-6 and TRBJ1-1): DAGVTQSPTHLIKTRGQQVTLRCSPKSGHDTVSWYQQALGQGPQFIFQYYEEEERQRGNFPDRFSGHQFPNYSSELNVNALLLGDSALYLCASSLVSLGGAEAFFGQGTRLTVV.